The 26 T cell receptor beta chains given below trace back to one sample, sequenced in a study of T cells in narcolepsy. The assay was immunoSEQ multiplex PCR, and TCRdb's table has in-frame clones only and misses some. Of under 35,000 clones listed, around 75% are singletons. The sequenced sample was CD45RA- memory CD4+ T cells from PBMCs. These receptors were obtained from a human donor with narcolepsy.

This clone was counted once. The chain is built from TRBV30 and TRBJ1-2; tentative D call: TRBD1 (5 bases). Germline V lookup: CDR1 GTSNPN, CDR2 SVGIG (reference sequence). The CDR3 consists of 12 residues. V shed 3 bases and J shed 6 bases, with 11 bases lying between them. Here the CDR3 DNA reads TGTGCCTGGAGAGGGGATCAGGATGGCTACACCTTC. Amino acid sequence: CAWRGDQDGYTF.

This sequence joins TRBV6-1 and TRBJ1-1; possibly TRBD1 for D (5 bases). Germline V lookup: CDR1 MNHNS, CDR2 SASEGT. There are 12 residues in the CDR3. With 7 bases removed from V and 4 bases from J, the gap between germline ends came to 10 bases. CDR3 in DNA: TGTGCCAGCAAACGGGGCAGCACTGAAGCTTTCTTT. This encodes CASKRGSTEAFF.

This chain joins TRBV7-2 and TRBJ2-3; D is tentatively TRBD1 or TRBD2 (5 bases each). The germline V gene has CDR1 SGHTA and CDR2 FQGNSA. There are 14 residues in the CDR3. Trimming left V 2 bases short and J 1 base short, with 7 bases between. CDR3: CASSLRGRTDTQYF. CDR3 sequence (DNA): TGTGCCAGCAGCTTACGGGGCCGCACAGATACGCAGTATTTT.

This sequence joins TRBV14 and TRBJ1-4; D is perhaps TRBD1 (5 bases). V lost 0 bases, J lost 7 bases, and 21 bases lay in between. Germline loops: CDR1 SGHDN, CDR2 FVKESK. The CDR3 runs 18 residues. This chain's CDR3 is CASSQDLAGDLGGEKLFF. DNA of the CDR3: TGTGCCAGCAGCCAAGATCTGGCCGGGGACTTAGGAGGTGAAAAACTGTTTTTT.

This chain joins TRBV4-3 and TRBJ2-2, with D tentatively TRBD1 (5 bases). CDR1 LGHNA and CDR2 YSLEER come from the germline V gene. Between the trimmed V and J ends, which lost 0 bases and 3 bases, there was a span of 11 bases. The CDR3 consists of 16 residues. The CDR3, as DNA: TGCGCCAGCAGCCAAGAATCAGGGATGGACACCGGGGAGCTGTTTTTT. This translates into CASSQESGMDTGELFF.

The J gene is TRBJ2-5, the V gene TRBV5-6; maybe TRBD1 (7 bases). This CDR3 region has 15 residues. The V and J ends lost 0 bases and 5 bases respectively, with 14 bases between them. The germline CDR1 and CDR2 sequences are SGHDT and YYEEEE. CDR3 loop: CASSLGTGRGETQYF. CDR3 DNA sequence: TGTGCCAGCAGCTTGGGGACAGGCCGGGGGGAGACCCAGTACTTC.

V usage is TRBV28 and J usage is TRBJ2-5, with TRBD2 identical over 7 bases. The CDR3 runs to 15 residues. The V segment lost 6 bases and the J segment 2 bases; nucleotides outside the gene matches: 9. CDR1 is MDHEN and CDR2 is SYDVKM in the germline V gene. DNA of the CDR3: TGTGCCAGCAGCCTCTGGGCTAGCGGACAAGAGACCCAGTACTTC. Amino acids: CASSLWASGQETQYF.

The chain recombines TRBV4-1 with TRBJ2-7; perhaps TRBD1 as D (6 bases). Germline lookup yields CDR1 MGHRA and CDR2 YSYEKL. Trimming left V 0 bases short and J 4 bases short, with 13 bases between. The CDR3 is 15 residues long. This CDR3 is CASSQDQRTEYEQYF. In DNA, the CDR3 is TGCGCCAGCAGCCAAGATCAACGGACAGAATACGAGCAGTACTTC.

J is TRBJ2-2 and V is TRBV30; D not resolved. The CDR3 has 15 amino acids. V shed 4 bases and J shed 0 bases, with 12 bases lying between them. Germline CDR1 GTSNPN, CDR2 SVGIG (reference sequence). CDR3 residues: CAWIVPGANTGELFF. In nucleotides, the CDR3 is TGTGCCTGGATCGTCCCGGGCGCGAACACCGGGGAGCTGTTTTTT.

This clone has just a few counts. The chain joins TRBV7-9 to TRBJ1-6; D gene unclear. Germline CDR1 is SEHNR and CDR2 is FQNEAQ (reference sequence). Trimming cost V 2 bases and J 9 bases, with 11 bases left between them. CDR3 length equals 14 residues. CDR3 coding DNA: TGTGCCAGCAGCTTACACGCGTTAGGTTCACCCCTCCACTTT. Its protein product is CASSLHALGSPLHF.

The chain links TRBV5-4 to TRBJ2-5; 7 nucleotides line up with TRBD2. The CDR3 spans 14 residues. J gave up 4 bases and V 4 bases, and 7 bases lay outside the gene matches. The germline gives CDR1 SGHNT, CDR2 YYREEE (reference sequence). DNA of the CDR3: TGTGCCAGCAGCCTAGGACTAGTGGGAGAGACCCAGTACTTC. It codes for CASSLGLVGETQYF.

The chain combines TRBV7-2 with TRBJ2-7; D is uncertain. Trimming took 2 bases from V and 3 from J, leaving 11 bases between them. Looked up from germline, CDR1 is SGHTA and CDR2 is FQGNSA. This CDR3 comprises 14 residues. CDR3 nucleotide sequence: TGTGCCAGCAGCTTAACGGCACCAGACTACGAGCAGTACTTC. Protein: CASSLTAPDYEQYF.

This chain uses TRBV28 with TRBJ2-7; 8 positions match TRBD2. V trimming: 1 base; J trimming: 2 bases; junction bases outside the gene matches: 4. This CDR3 has 15 residues. The germline CDR1 and CDR2 sequences are MDHEN and SYDVKM. CDR3 sequence reads: CASSLSTSGTYEQYF. CDR3 bases: TGTGCCAGCAGTTTATCTACTAGCGGAACCTACGAGCAGTACTTC.

The chain links TRBV7-9 to TRBJ1-1; the D is unclear. In germline, CDR1 is SEHNR, CDR2 FQNEAQ (reference sequence). The V and J ends lost 0 bases and 7 bases respectively, with 9 bases between them. This CDR3 region has 13 residues. CDR3 sequence: CASSLAEGFEAFF. The DNA of the CDR3 is TGTGCCAGCAGCTTAGCGGAAGGCTTTGAAGCTTTCTTT.

This rearrangement joins TRBV19 to TRBJ2-2; perhaps D is TRBD1 or TRBD2 (5 bases each). CDR1 is LNHDA and CDR2 is SQIVND in the germline V gene (reference sequence). Trimming cost V 7 bases and J 4 bases, with 10 bases left between them. The CDR3 totals 13 residues. CDR3 sequence: CASKGTGTGELFF. The CDR3 coding sequence is TGTGCCAGTAAAGGGACGGGCACCGGGGAGCTGTTTTTT.

V usage is TRBV6-4 and J usage is TRBJ1-2; no reliable D call. Germline CDR1 reads MRHNA; CDR2 reads SNTAGT. Trimming pared 8 bases from V and 2 bases from J, leaving 27 bases between. This CDR3 has 18 residues. The CDR3 nucleotides are TGTGCCAGCGCACCCCTACTCCTAGACCGTCCAGCCAACTATGGCTACACCTTC. Its protein product is CASAPLLLDRPANYGYTF.

This chain uses TRBV5-4 with TRBJ1-2, with TRBD1 identical over 9 bases. V lost 3 bases and J lost 5; bases outside the gene matches: 11. Germline V gene sequence: CDR1 SGHNT, CDR2 YYREEE (reference sequence). The CDR3 is 16 amino acids. The CDR3, as DNA: TGTGCCAGCAGCTCGGGTGGACAGGGGATGGGGTATGGCTACACCTTC. Protein product: CASSSGGQGMGYGYTF.

The chain recombines TRBV6-5 with TRBJ2-7; 8 bases line up with TRBD2. The germline V gene encodes CDR1 MNHEY and CDR2 SVGAGI. The CDR3 totals 14 residues. Trimming took 4 bases from V and 3 from J; bases not matched to a gene: 5. The CDR3 sequence: CASSLAGRHYEQYF. The CDR3 DNA follows: TGTGCCAGCAGTTTAGCGGGAAGACACTACGAGCAGTACTTC.

This clone was recorded a few times. This chain connects TRBV6-1 to TRBJ2-5; tentatively, D is TRBD1 (8 bases). From germline, CDR1 is MNHNS and CDR2 SASEGT. The CDR3 has 16 residues. The V gene lost 1 base and the J gene lost 4 bases, with 16 bases spanning the gap. This CDR3 is CASSEGGGRGRETQYF. Written as DNA, the CDR3 is TGTGCCAGCAGTGAAGGGGGGGGCAGGGGGCGAGAGACCCAGTACTTC.

The rearrangement links TRBV7-6 to TRBJ2-3, with 9 nucleotides matching TRBD2. The CDR3 is 17 residues long. The ends lost 1 base at V and 2 bases at J; junction bases unmatched: 7. Germline CDR1 SGHVS, CDR2 FNYEAQ. The CDR3 sequence is CASSLVLAGVNTDTQYF. The DNA for the CDR3 is TGTGCCAGCAGCTTAGTTTTAGCGGGAGTAAACACAGATACGCAGTATTTT.

This clone was found a few times. This sequence joins TRBV7-2 and TRBJ1-3; maybe TRBD1 (5 bases). The CDR3 is 11 amino acids. V was pared by 3 bases and J by 8 bases, with 5 bases between. Germline V gene data show CDR1 as SGHTA and CDR2 as FQGNSA. The CDR3 DNA is TGTGCCAGCAGCTTCAGGGACACCATATATTTT. This gives the protein CASSFRDTIYF. The whole variable domain, filled in from reference TRBV7-2 and TRBJ1-3, reads GAGVSQSPSNKVTEKGKDVELRCDPISGHTALYWYRQSLGQGLEFLIYFQGNSAPDKSGLPSDRFSAERTGGSVSTLTIQRTQQEDSAVYLCASSFRDTIYFGEGSWLTVV.

The chain joins TRBV7-2 to TRBJ2-7, with a tentative D call TRBD1 (5 bases). Per germline, CDR1 SGHTA and CDR2 FQGNSA. The V end was cut by 7 bases, the J end by 4 bases, with 14 bases between. This CDR3 has 13 amino acids. CDR3 coding DNA: TGTGCCAGCACCCCGGCGACAGTGTACGAGCAGTACTTC. This translates into CASTPATVYEQYF.

Relative to its sample, this clone is medium-sized. This rearrangement joins TRBV6-1 to TRBJ1-1, with TRBD1 identical over 10 bases. The CDR3 sequence is 14 residues long. J lost 7 bases, V lost 6 bases, and 8 bases had no gene match. CDR1 MNHNS and CDR2 SASEGT come from the germline V gene. The chain's CDR3 is CASSPLTGGGEAFF. In DNA form, the CDR3 reads TGTGCCAGCAGCCCTCTGACAGGGGGCGGTGAAGCTTTCTTT.

The chain uses TRBV19 and TRBJ1-3; D is unresolved. This CDR3 comprises 14 residues. Germline lookup yields CDR1 LNHDA and CDR2 SQIVND (reference sequence). The V end lost 10 bases, the J end lost 0 bases, and 13 bases lay between the germline ends. CDR3 loop: CATFEFSSGNTIYF. In nucleotides, the CDR3 is TGTGCCACCTTCGAATTCAGCTCTGGAAACACCATATATTTT.

This clone was seen once. The rearrangement links TRBV4-1 to TRBJ2-1; D is ambiguous. V lost 2 bases to trimming and J lost 7 bases, with 9 bases between them. Per the germline V gene, CDR1 is MGHRA and CDR2 is YSYEKL. The CDR3 is 13 residues long. The DNA for the CDR3 is TGCGCCAGCAGCCAAAATCCTTGGAATGAGCAGTTCTTC. This translates into CASSQNPWNEQFF.

The chain has TRBV5-6 and TRBJ1-6, with 8 nucleotides matching TRBD1. Germline V lookup: CDR1 SGHDT, CDR2 YYEEEE. V was pared by 4 bases and J by 6 bases, with 9 bases of the junction left unmatched. The CDR3 has 16 residues. CDR3 sequence: CASSHQGAMGNSPLHF. Here the CDR3 DNA reads TGTGCCAGCAGCCATCAGGGGGCGATGGGTAATTCACCCCTCCACTTT.